A single sample gave rise to the 8 T cell receptor beta chains below, sequenced in a study of blood T cells in healthy people across ages. The second PCR ran roughly 7 to 12 cycles with a sample-barcoded 5' primer and J-beta primers. TCRdb reprocessed the 5' RACE reads via MiXCR and lists one record per CDR3 protein. This sample carries approximately 1.5 million distinct CDR3 sequences, about 31% of them seen once, and the ten largest clones take about 10%. Material: blood. These receptors originate from a woman aged 25-40 years in good health.

The chain recombines TRBV10-3 with TRBJ2-5, with D possibly being TRBD1 or TRBD2 (5 bases each). The germline V gene encodes CDR1 ENHRY and CDR2 SYGVKD. V lost 6 bases and J lost 2, with 13 bases in between. The CDR3 loop spans 14 amino acids. The CDR3 is CAIRPGTEQETQYF. The CDR3 bases are TGTGCCATCAGGCCTGGGACGGAACAAGAGACCCAGTACTTC.

This clonotype was counted many times. V is TRBV15 and J is TRBJ2-3; 7 nucleotides line up with TRBD1. The ends lost 7 bases at V and 9 bases at J; junction bases unmatched: 10. CDR3 length: 13 residues. The germline CDR1 and CDR2 sequences are LNHNV and YYDKDF (reference sequence). CDR3 in amino acids: CATTKIPDRTQYF. Here the CDR3 DNA reads TGTGCCACCACCAAGATTCCGGACAGGACGCAGTATTTT.

The chain couples TRBV4-2 to TRBJ2-7; TRBD2 is a possible D gene (6 bases). The J call may be incorrect, as the DNA end agrees better with TRBJ2-5. Germline V gene sequence: CDR1 LGHNA, CDR2 YNFKEQ. The CDR3 length is 18 residues. CDR3 region: CASSQGGGGGELQETQYF. CDR3 nucleotides: TGTGCCAGCAGCCAAGGTGGGGGTGGCGGGGAGTTACAAGAGACCCAGTACTTC.

This clonotype was detected a few times. This chain joins TRBV29-1 and TRBJ1-1; unclear D gene. Germline V gene data show CDR1 as SQVTM and CDR2 as ANQGSEA. Trimming took off 5 bases at V and 1 base at J, with 11 bases between the two ends. The CDR3 is 13 residues long. DNA of the CDR3: TGCAGCGTTTCGTTTGGGCAGAACACTGAAGCTTTCTTT. It translates to CSVSFGQNTEAFF.

The chain uses TRBV20-1 and TRBJ2-3, with a weak D call TRBD1 (5 bases). With 2 bases removed from V and 0 bases from J, the gap between germline ends came to 9 bases. CDR1 is DFQATT, CDR2 SNEGSKA, per germline (reference sequence). The CDR3 sequence is 14 residues long. The CDR3: CSARQGISTDTQYF. In nucleotides, the CDR3 is TGCAGTGCTAGACAGGGAATAAGCACAGATACGCAGTATTTT.

CDR3 nucleotide sequence: TGCAGTCCAGCGGGACGTCTTAACTATGGCTACACCTTC. Protein: CSPAGRLNYGYTF. The chain is built from TRBV20-1 and TRBJ1-2; D is possibly TRBD1 (5 bases). The CDR3 consists of 13 residues. V was trimmed by 8 bases and J by 1 base, leaving 14 bases between them. CDR1 and CDR2 (germline): DFQATT, SNEGSKA (reference sequence).

This clonotype was observed a handful of times. The rearrangement joins TRBV5-1 to TRBJ2-1, with 8 bases identical to TRBD1. The junction had 16 bases not matched to a gene; V was cut back by 4 bases and J by 7 bases. This CDR3 comprises 17 residues. Germline V gene sequence: CDR1 SGHRS, CDR2 YFSETQ. CDR3 in amino acids: CASSPFGQGEVENEQFF. As DNA, the CDR3 is TGCGCCAGCAGCCCCTTTGGACAGGGCGAGGTTGAGAATGAGCAGTTCTTC.

The chain combines TRBV6-1 with TRBJ2-1; D remains unclear. Germline assignment: CDR1 MNHNS and CDR2 SASEGT. The CDR3 is 14 residues long. V was shortened by 4 bases and J by 2 bases, with 9 bases between the two germline ends. The CDR3 DNA reads TGTGCCAGCAGTGTCACGGCCCCCTACAATGAGCAGTTCTTC. Its protein product is CASSVTAPYNEQFF.